Presented here are 31 T cell receptor beta chains from one specimen sequenced in a study of spatial heterogeneity in lung cancer. Regarding the study as a whole: The number of expanded tumor alpha and beta chains correlated with mutation number.

One entry per CDR3 protein, called by TCRdb with MiXCR from the 5' RACE reads. The sample records 16,000 or so distinct CDR3 sequences, 6.5% to 8.5% being singletons. The antigens these receptors bind are not known. The time point was: sample taken at primary tumor resection. This sample comprised lung tumor tissue, obtained at surgery. The receptors come from a female donor with early-stage non-small cell lung cancer.

This clonotype came up a few times. A library prepared for alpha chains yielded this beta chain as an off-target read; its size is of little meaning. This CDR3 reads CASSHPTSYSDIAKNIQYF. The CDR3 DNA is TGCGCCAGCAGCCACCCAACCTCATATTCGGACATAGCCAAAAACATTCAGTACTTC. The V gene is TRBV4-1, the J gene TRBJ2-4; D possibly corresponds to TRBD1 (5 bases). Germline V gives CDR1 MGHRA, CDR2 YSYEKL. The CDR3 covers 19 residues. Trimming stripped 3 bases from V and 0 bases from J, with 21 bases between.

This clonotype occurred a few times. This beta chain slipped into a library made for alpha chains as a stray read, so its size is not meaningful. V usage is TRBV9 and J usage is TRBJ2-3; TRBD2 matches at 9 bases. Germline CDR1 reads SGDLS; CDR2 reads YYNGEE. The CDR3 consists of 16 residues. V lost 0 bases, J lost 1 base, and 3 bases stayed unmatched. The CDR3 protein is CASSVASGARTDTQYF. DNA of the CDR3: TGTGCCAGCAGCGTAGCTAGCGGGGCCCGCACAGATACGCAGTATTTT.

This clonotype was counted at least ten times. Because this beta chain is a stray read in a library intended to capture alpha chains, its abundance should not be given much weight. The V gene is TRBV5-1, the J gene TRBJ1-1, with D possibly being TRBD1 (6 bases). Germline V gene sequence: CDR1 SGHRS, CDR2 YFSETQ. Trimming pared 4 bases from V and 1 base from J, leaving 11 bases between. There are 14 residues in the CDR3. CDR3 sequence (DNA): TGCGCCAGCAGCCGAACGACAGGGAACACTGAAGCTTTCTTT. It encodes CASSRTTGNTEAFF.

This clonotype was observed many times. Within a library made for alpha chains, this beta chain is off target, and its count is uninformative. V gene TRBV18 combines with J gene TRBJ1-5; D ambiguous. Trimming shortened V by 5 bases and J by 2 bases, and 10 bases separated the two germline ends. The germline CDR1 and CDR2 sequences are KGHSH and LQKENI. The CDR3 consists of 14 residues. The CDR3 nucleotides are TGTGCCAGCTCAAAGGATGGGGGCAATCAGCCCCAGCATTTT. This encodes CASSKDGGNQPQHF. The full variable domain, its missing parts supplied by reference TRBV18 and TRBJ1-5, is NAGVMQNPRHLVRRRGQEARLRCSPMKGHSHVYWYRQLPEEGLKFMVYLQKENIIDESGMPKERFSAEFPKEGPSILRIQQVVRGDSAAYFCASSKDGGNQPQHFGDGTRLSIL.

Of note for this clonotype: This beta chain came through as a stray read in a library set up for alpha chains, and its size says little. The CDR3 loop reads CASSLGPASGANVLTF. CDR3 in DNA: TGTGCCAGCAGCTTGGGCCCCGCATCTGGGGCCAACGTCCTGACTTTC. The J gene is TRBJ2-6, the V gene TRBV5-4; D is ambiguous. The CDR3 totals 16 residues. The V end was cut by 0 bases, the J end by 1 base, with 8 bases between. The germline gives CDR1 SGHNT, CDR2 YYREEE (reference sequence).

This clonotype was counted ten times or more. This beta chain appears as a stray read in a library generated for alpha chains; its size is not informative. The gene calls are TRBV7-8 and TRBJ1-1, with a possible D match to TRBD1 (6 bases). The ends were cut back, 3 bases at V and 4 bases at J, with 9 bases in the middle. This CDR3 is built from 13 residues. Per germline, CDR1 SGHVS and CDR2 FQNEAQ. The CDR3: CASSFTGPTEAFF. DNA for the CDR3: TGTGCCAGCAGCTTTACAGGGCCCACTGAAGCTTTCTTT.

This clonotype was recorded at least ten times. The library was built for alpha chains, so this beta chain is an off-target read and its size means little. The V gene is TRBV5-1, the J gene TRBJ2-3, with D possibly being TRBD2 (6 bases). The CDR3 spans 16 residues. CDR1 is SGHRS, CDR2 YFSETQ, per germline. The V and J ends lost 4 bases and 0 bases respectively, with 15 bases between them. The CDR3 coding sequence is TGCGCCAGCAGCCCCAGTCTCCGGGGGAGCACAGATACGCAGTATTTT. Protein product: CASSPSLRGSTDTQYF. The full variable domain, completed using reference TRBV5-1 and TRBJ2-3, is KAGVTQTPRYLIKTRGQQVTLSCSPISGHRSVSWYQQTPGQGLQFLFEYFSETQRNKGNFPGRFSGRQFSNSRSEMNVSTLELGDSALYLCASSPSLRGSTDTQYFGPGTRLTVL.

Points on this clonotype: With the library built for alpha chains, this beta chain is off target and its frequency is not meaningful. The rearrangement links TRBV21-1 to TRBJ2-5. TRBV21-1 is a known pseudogene. CDR3 length equals 16 residues. In nucleotides, the CDR3 is TGTGCCAGCAGCAAAGCAACGGAACTCATCCAAGAGACCCAGTACTTC. It is translated as CASSKATELIQETQYF.

By share of the sample, this clonotype is medium-sized. A library made for alpha chains picked up this beta chain off target, so its size means little. The genes are TRBV24-1 and TRBJ2-5; no reliable D call. Germline assignment: CDR1 KGHDR and CDR2 SFDVKD. This CDR3 comprises 11 residues. Trimming left V 5 bases short and J 5 bases short, with 5 bases between. CDR3 residues: CATSVGETQYF. The CDR3 region has the DNA TGTGCCACCAGTGTTGGTGAGACCCAGTACTTC.

This clonotype was counted at least ten times. With the library built for alpha chains, this beta chain is off target and its frequency is not meaningful. The chain couples TRBV12-3 or TRBV12-4 to TRBJ1-5, with 10 bases fitting TRBD1. The CDR3 is made up of 14 amino acids. The trim removed 5 bases at V and 7 bases at J, leaving 5 bases unmatched. This chain's CDR3 is CASSPTGGGQPQHF. In nucleotides, the CDR3 is TGTGCCAGCAGTCCGACAGGGGGCGGCCAGCCCCAGCATTTT.

Note on this clonotype: This clone may be a read error of a much larger clone one base away. A library made for alpha chains picked up this beta chain off target, so its size means little. The chain links TRBV6-4 to TRBJ1-5; D not certain. Trimming took off 5 bases at V and 4 bases at J, with 9 bases between the two ends. Per the germline V gene, CDR1 is MRHNA and CDR2 is SNTAGT. The CDR3 runs 13 residues. The CDR3 DNA reads TGTGCCAGCAGTCAAGTGGGAAATCAGCCCCAGCATTTT. As protein: CASSQVGNQPQHF.

At least ten counts were recorded for this clonotype. Within a library made for alpha chains, this beta chain is off target, and its count is uninformative. The rearrangement joins TRBV6-5 to TRBJ1-1; D uncertain. This CDR3 spans 13 amino acids. The V end was cut by 5 bases, the J end by 4 bases, with 11 bases between. Germline values: CDR1 MNHEY, CDR2 SVGAGI. CDR3 amino acids: CASSQLGGTEAFF. The DNA of the CDR3 is TGTGCCAGCAGTCAACTGGGAGGCACTGAAGCTTTCTTT.

This clonotype was detected ten times or more. This beta chain appears as a stray read in a library generated for alpha chains; its size is not informative. The V call is TRBV5-1, the J call TRBJ2-1; 12 nucleotides align to TRBD2. Trimming removed 4 bases from V and 5 bases from J; junction bases left unmatched: 7. Germline loops: CDR1 SGHRS, CDR2 YFSETQ. There are 16 residues in the CDR3. For the CDR3, the DNA is TGCGCCAGCAGCCCCCAAACTAGCGGGGGGAACAATGAGCAGTTCTTC. Amino acids: CASSPQTSGGNNEQFF. The full variable domain, completed using reference TRBV5-1 and TRBJ2-1, is KAGVTQTPRYLIKTRGQQVTLSCSPISGHRSVSWYQQTPGQGLQFLFEYFSETQRNKGNFPGRFSGRQFSNSRSEMNVSTLELGDSALYLCASSPQTSGGNNEQFFGPGTRLTVL.

This clonotype has a count of ten or more. Because the library targeted alpha chains, this beta chain is an off-target read whose size means little. The J gene is TRBJ1-2, the V gene TRBV11-2; 7 positions agree with TRBD1. This CDR3 region has 14 residues. The V gene's germline CDR1 is SGHAT and CDR2 FQNNGV. V trimming: 5 bases; J trimming: 8 bases; junction bases outside the gene matches: 11. CDR3 nucleotide sequence: TGTGCCAGCAGCGCGACCCAGGGGGTCGGCGGCTACACCTTC. Encoded protein: CASSATQGVGGYTF.

In the case of this clonotype: This beta chain appears as a stray read in a library generated for alpha chains; its size is not informative. This chain joins TRBV3-1 and TRBJ2-3; 7 nucleotides match TRBD1. The junction had 6 bases not matched to a gene; V was cut back by 3 bases and J by 3 bases. CDR3 length: 15 residues. CDR1 and CDR2 (germline): LGHDT, YNNKEL (reference sequence). The CDR3 sequence: CASSHTGDPTDTQYF. The CDR3 DNA reads TGTGCCAGCAGCCACACAGGGGACCCGACAGATACGCAGTATTTT.

This clonotype appeared many times. Because the library targeted alpha chains, this beta chain is an off-target read whose size means little. The rearrangement links TRBV7-6 to TRBJ1-5; TRBD1 matches 11 bases. V shed 5 bases, J shed 6 bases, and the junction held 6 bases outside the gene matches. CDR1 SGHVS and CDR2 FNYEAQ come from the germline V gene. The CDR3 loop spans 15 amino acids. CDR3 loop: CASSGQGARGQPQHF. CDR3 nucleotides: TGTGCCAGCAGCGGACAGGGGGCGCGAGGTCAGCCCCAGCATTTT.

Notes on this clonotype: A clone one base away is much larger, so this may be a read error. The library was prepared for alpha chains; this beta chain is a stray read, so its frequency means little. The CDR3 protein is CASTLQMGGWTEAFF. The CDR3 DNA reads as TGTGCCAGCACCCTCCAGATGGGGGGTTGGACTGAAGCTTTCTTT. The chain couples TRBV6-1 to TRBJ1-1, with D perhaps matching TRBD1 (5 bases). Per the germline V gene, CDR1 is MNHNS and CDR2 is SASEGT. This CDR3 is 15 amino acids long. The ends were cut back, 7 bases at V and 5 bases at J, with 20 bases in the middle.

Ten or more counts support this clonotype. This beta chain is an off-target read within a library intended for alpha chains, so its frequency means little. The chain recombines TRBV7-2 with TRBJ1-1; no clear D gene. Germline lookup yields CDR1 SGHTA and CDR2 FQGNSA. The CDR3 extends over 13 amino acids. Trimming took off 2 bases at V and 5 bases at J, with 9 bases between the two ends. The CDR3 here is CASSLPERTEAFF. CDR3 bases: TGTGCCAGCAGCTTACCTGAACGGACTGAAGCTTTCTTT. Looking up the rest from reference TRBV7-2 and TRBJ1-1 gives the full variable domain: GAGVSQSPSNKVTEKGKDVELRCDPISGHTALYWYRQSLGQGLEFLIYFQGNSAPDKSGLPSDRFSAERTGGSVSTLTIQRTQQEDSAVYLCASSLPERTEAFFGQGTRLTVV.

This clonotype appeared a few times. This beta chain lies outside the target of a library built for alpha chains; its clone size means little. This chain connects TRBV29-1 to TRBJ2-1; 10 bases are a match to TRBD2. V lost 7 bases, J lost 6 bases, and 9 bases stayed unmatched. Germline V gives CDR1 SQVTM, CDR2 ANQGSEA. There are 14 residues in the CDR3. The CDR3 DNA is TGCAGCGCAGCGGGGGGGCCCCTTCTCAATGAGCAGTTCTTC. Amino acid sequence: CSAAGGPLLNEQFF.

With regard to this clonotype: This beta chain slipped into a library made for alpha chains as a stray read, so its size is not meaningful. The chain joins TRBV5-1 to TRBJ2-1; D is ambiguous. Per germline, CDR1 SGHRS and CDR2 YFSETQ. V lost 0 bases to trimming and J lost 4 bases, with 11 bases between them. This CDR3 contains 15 residues. In DNA, the CDR3 is TGCGCCAGCAGCTTGGGCGATTTCGGGTACAATGAGCAGTTCTTC. It specifies CASSLGDFGYNEQFF.

Worth noting for this clonotype: Because this beta chain is a stray read in a library intended to capture alpha chains, its abundance should not be given much weight. This sequence joins TRBV27 and TRBJ2-6; TRBD1 might be the D (5 bases). V was trimmed by 5 bases and J by 8 bases, leaving 16 bases between them. Germline V gene data show CDR1 as MNHEY and CDR2 as SMNVEV (reference sequence). The length of the CDR3 is 15 residues. The CDR3: CASSLRAGTPNVLTF. CDR3 nucleotide sequence: TGTGCCAGCAGTCTCAGGGCAGGAACTCCCAACGTCCTGACTTTC. The full variable domain, in which reference TRBV27 and TRBJ2-6 provide the parts outside the CDR3, is EAQVTQNPRYLITVTGKKLTVTCSQNMNHEYMSWYRQDPGLGLRQIYYSMNVEVTDKGDVPEGYKVSRKEKRNFPLILESPSPNQTSLYFCASSLRAGTPNVLTFGAGSRLTVL.

Many counts were recorded for this clonotype. Found in a library prepared for alpha chains, this beta chain is an off-target read, and its abundance has little meaning. The chain couples TRBV5-1 to TRBJ2-1, with D possibly called TRBD1 or TRBD2 (5 bases each). Trimming took off 4 bases at V and 0 bases at J, with 17 bases between the two ends. The length of the CDR3 is 17 residues. The germline V gene encodes CDR1 SGHRS and CDR2 YFSETQ. CDR3 in amino acids: CASSPPPGQFSYNEQFF. In DNA form, the CDR3 reads TGCGCCAGCAGCCCACCCCCGGGGCAGTTCTCCTACAATGAGCAGTTCTTC.

This clonotype was detected ten times or more. This beta chain is an unintended read in a library built for alpha chains; its size means little. The chain employs TRBV28 and TRBJ2-7; either TRBD1 or TRBD2 may fit D (6 bases each). The V and J ends lost 6 bases and 0 bases respectively, with 18 bases between them. There are 16 residues in the CDR3. CDR1 is MDHEN, CDR2 SYDVKM, per germline. CDR3 residues: CASSSGRRGISYEQYF. The DNA for the CDR3 is TGTGCCAGCAGCTCCGGGAGAAGGGGGATCTCCTACGAGCAGTACTTC.

By frequency in the sample, this clonotype is medium-sized (0.01 to 0.1%). This beta chain is off target for a library built for alpha chains, so its abundance means little. This chain uses TRBV20-1 with TRBJ2-5, with D possibly called TRBD1 or TRBD2 (6 bases each). This CDR3 spans 13 amino acids. CDR1 DFQATT and CDR2 SNEGSKA come from the germline V gene (reference sequence). The V end was cut by 6 bases, the J end by 5 bases, with 16 bases between. CDR3: CSASPGGPETQYF. For the CDR3, the DNA is TGCAGTGCCAGCCCCGGGGGCCCGGAGACCCAGTACTTC.

In this sample, this clonotype turned up many times. This beta chain is off target for a library built for alpha chains, so its abundance means little. The genes are TRBV7-9 and TRBJ2-3, with 9 bases that match TRBD1. Germline CDR1 reads SEHNR; CDR2 reads FQNEAQ (reference sequence). V shed 3 bases and J 6 bases; nucleotides not matched to a gene: 7. CDR3 length: 15 amino acids. CDR3 bases: TGTGCCAGCAGCTTTGGGGACAGGGCTGGCGATACGCAGTATTTT. Its translation is CASSFGDRAGDTQYF.

This clonotype occurred many times. Since the library was made to target alpha chains, this beta chain is a stray read and its abundance is not meaningful. V gene TRBV9 combines with J gene TRBJ2-2; 7 bases are shared with TRBD2. There are 16 residues in the CDR3. Trimming took 0 bases from V and 0 from J; bases not matched to a gene: 2. Germline values: CDR1 SGDLS, CDR2 YYNGEE. The CDR3 coding sequence is TGTGCCAGCAGCGTAGTTGCGGGGGCGAACACCGGGGAGCTGTTTTTT. It translates to CASSVVAGANTGELFF.

A word on this clonotype: This beta chain was picked up by a library intended for alpha chains and is off target, so its count carries little meaning. The chain is built from TRBV5-6 and TRBJ1-4; D not resolved. Germline CDR1 SGHDT, CDR2 YYEEEE. Trimming took off 0 bases at V and 5 bases at J, with 8 bases between the two ends. The CDR3 is 14 amino acids. This chain's CDR3 is CASSLAVGNEKLFF. The CDR3 coding sequence is TGTGCCAGCAGCTTGGCCGTGGGAAATGAAAAACTGTTTTTT.

Ten or more counts support this clonotype. This beta chain is an off-target read within a library intended for alpha chains, so its frequency means little. V usage is TRBV4-2 and J usage is TRBJ2-3, with 12 bases aligning to TRBD2. The V and J ends lost 4 bases and 0 bases, in that order; junction bases with no gene match: 14. CDR3 size: 20 residues. Germline V gene data show CDR1 as LGHNA and CDR2 as YNFKEQ. This CDR3 reads CASSPGLTSGGSSSTDTQYF. The CDR3 DNA sequence: TGTGCCAGCAGCCCGGGCCTGACTAGCGGGGGATCCTCTAGCACAGATACGCAGTATTTT.

Points on this clonotype: Found in a library prepared for alpha chains, this beta chain is an off-target read, and its abundance has little meaning. The CDR3, as DNA: TGTGCCAGCTCACCTCCTACGGTAGGAACAGGTCCGAACACTGAAGCTTTCTTT. Translating it yields CASSPPTVGTGPNTEAFF. This chain uses TRBV18 with TRBJ1-1; a possible D gene is TRBD1 (5 bases). Trimming shortened V by 3 bases and J by 1 base, and 21 bases separated the two germline ends. The CDR3 sequence is 18 residues long. Germline CDR1 KGHSH, CDR2 LQKENI.

This clonotype was seen a few times. The library was prepared for alpha chains; this beta chain is a stray read, so its frequency means little. The chain combines TRBV5-4 with TRBJ2-7; 7 bases are a match to TRBD1. The CDR3 is 14 residues long. Germline V gene data show CDR1 as SGHNT and CDR2 as YYREEE (reference sequence). With 4 bases clipped from V and 2 bases from J, the junction kept 6 bases outside the gene matches. The DNA of the CDR3 is TGTGCCAGCAGCCTACGACAGGGCCCCTACGAGCAGTACTTC. Protein product: CASSLRQGPYEQYF.

This clonotype is categorized as medium-sized. Found in a library prepared for alpha chains, this beta chain is an off-target read, and its abundance has little meaning. This chain uses TRBV20-1 with TRBJ1-2; 8 positions agree with TRBD1. V shed 5 bases, J shed 1 base, and the junction held 3 bases outside the gene matches. Per the germline V gene, CDR1 is DFQATT and CDR2 is SNEGSKA (reference sequence). CDR3 length: 13 residues. CDR3 in DNA: TGCAGTGCTCCCGACAGGGGTAACTATGGCTACACCTTC. Its protein product is CSAPDRGNYGYTF.